The next 17 T cell receptor beta chains were all read from a single sample in a study of blood T cell repertoires in COVID-19. Sequencing was performed with immunoSEQ multiplex PCR; in TCRdb, only in-frame clones are kept and a portion is missing. The sample has some 120,000 clones, roughly 84% seen once; the top ten hold about 1.3%. Sample: peripheral blood. These receptors came from a man aged 35-49 years with acute or convalescent COVID-19.

This clone has only a few counts. V usage is TRBV6-1 and J usage is TRBJ2-1; 14 positions agree with TRBD2. This CDR3 is 15 amino acids long. Germline values: CDR1 MNHNS, CDR2 SASEGT. With V trimmed by 3 bases and J by 8 bases, 3 bases remained unmatched. CDR3 coding DNA: TGTGCCAGCAGTGAGACTAGCGGGAGGGCCCATGAGCAGTTCTTC. It codes for CASSETSGRAHEQFF.

This clone has a handful of counts. The chain links TRBV4-1 to TRBJ2-2; TRBD2 agrees at 9 bases. Germline V lookup: CDR1 MGHRA, CDR2 YSYEKL. J gave up 4 bases and V 3 bases, and 9 bases lay outside the gene matches. CDR3 length: 17 amino acids. The CDR3 spells CASSQLLLAGPTGELFF. The CDR3 DNA reads TGCGCCAGCAGCCAGCTTTTGCTAGCGGGACCCACCGGGGAGCTGTTTTTT.

J is TRBJ2-1 and V is TRBV7-3; TRBD2 aligns across 13 bases. The CDR3 covers 16 residues. CDR1 SGHTA and CDR2 FQGTGA come from the germline V gene. Trimming took 4 bases from V and 9 from J; bases not matched to a gene: 9. Written as DNA, the CDR3 is TGTGCCAGCAGCTCCCAACTAGCGGGAGGGCCGGGTGAGCAGTTCTTC. Residues: CASSSQLAGGPGEQFF.

The chain links TRBV29-1 to TRBJ2-1; 7 positions agree with TRBD1. The germline gives CDR1 SQVTM, CDR2 ANQGSEA. The CDR3 spans 16 residues. V was pared by 4 bases and J by 5 bases, with 14 bases of the junction left unmatched. The CDR3 sequence: CSVGYRDRNFNNEQFF. The CDR3 DNA reads TGCAGCGTTGGATACCGGGACAGAAATTTTAACAATGAGCAGTTCTTC.

The CDR3 bases are TGTGCCAGCTCACTAGCGGGGTCTCAAGAGACCCAGTACTTC. As protein: CASSLAGSQETQYF. The V gene is TRBV18, the J gene TRBJ2-5, with TRBD2 matching over 8 bases. The CDR3 covers 14 residues. The V and J ends lost 4 bases and 2 bases, in that order; junction bases with no gene match: 3. In germline, CDR1 is KGHSH, CDR2 LQKENI.

This chain uses TRBV18 with TRBJ1-1, with 9 nucleotides matching TRBD1. Germline CDR1 is KGHSH and CDR2 is LQKENI. The CDR3 spans 15 residues. The V and J ends lost 6 bases and 6 bases, in that order; junction bases with no gene match: 11. The CDR3 DNA follows: TGTGCCAGCTCCCTGGTGGGACAGGGTCTATCTGAAGCTTTCTTT. Its protein is CASSLVGQGLSEAFF. The variable domain in full, completed from reference TRBV18 and TRBJ1-1, reads NAGVMQNPRHLVRRRGQEARLRCSPMKGHSHVYWYRQLPEEGLKFMVYLQKENIIDESGMPKERFSAEFPKEGPSILRIQQVVRGDSAAYFCASSLVGQGLSEAFFGQGTRLTVV.

The rearrangement uses TRBV28 and TRBJ1-3; D not resolved. Germline values: CDR1 MDHEN, CDR2 SYDVKM. The CDR3 is made up of 14 amino acids. V was trimmed by 3 bases and J by 0 bases, leaving 6 bases between them. CDR3 sequence reads: CASSLGLSGNTIYF. CDR3 bases: TGTGCCAGCAGTTTGGGCCTCTCTGGAAACACCATATATTTT.

The chain combines TRBV5-1 with TRBJ1-1, with D hard to call. V was pared by 2 bases and J by 0 bases, with 11 bases between. CDR3 length equals 15 residues. Germline CDR1 SGHRS, CDR2 YFSETQ. CDR3 DNA: TGCGCCAGCAGCTTACCGGGAGGGCTGAACACTGAAGCTTTCTTT. This sequence encodes CASSLPGGLNTEAFF.

The V gene is TRBV5-1, the J gene TRBJ2-7, with 8 positions matching TRBD1. From germline, CDR1 is SGHRS and CDR2 YFSETQ. This CDR3 is 15 amino acids long. V gave up 4 bases and J gave up 5 bases; unmatched junction bases: 11. The CDR3 here is CASSQDHRGEDEQYF. CDR3 nucleotide sequence: TGCGCCAGCAGCCAGGATCACAGGGGGGAAGACGAGCAGTACTTC.

The V and J genes are TRBV10-2 and TRBJ1-1, with D unresolved. V gave up 8 bases and J gave up 0 bases, with 10 bases separating them. The CDR3 covers 13 residues. Per the germline V gene, CDR1 is WSHSY and CDR2 is SAAADI. The CDR3 bases are TGCGCCAGCGTCAAGAGGATGAACACTGAAGCTTTCTTT. Translated, it gives CASVKRMNTEAFF.

The V gene is TRBV7-8, the J gene TRBJ2-1; possible D gene TRBD1, 5 bases. Germline V lookup: CDR1 SGHVS, CDR2 FQNEAQ. The V gene lost 2 bases and the J gene lost 4 bases, with 12 bases spanning the gap. This CDR3 is 15 amino acids long. DNA of the CDR3: TGTGCCAGCAGCTTACAAACAGGATCTTACAATGAGCAGTTCTTC. Encoded protein: CASSLQTGSYNEQFF.

The chain combines TRBV27 with TRBJ1-6, with D possibly TRBD1 on 5 matching bases. V was clipped by 6 bases and J by 6 bases, with 12 bases between them. Germline CDR1 and CDR2: MNHEY and SMNVEV (reference sequence). This CDR3 region has 14 residues. CDR3 bases: TGTGCCAGCAGCTACTACGGGGGTAATTCACCCCTCCACTTT. This encodes CASSYYGGNSPLHF.

V and J are TRBV5-4 and TRBJ1-1; 9 nucleotides agree with TRBD1. This CDR3 comprises 15 residues. V gave up 4 bases and J gave up 1 base; unmatched junction bases: 5. Germline loops: CDR1 SGHNT, CDR2 YYREEE (reference sequence). This CDR3 reads CASSRTGGWNTEAFF. DNA of the CDR3: TGTGCCAGCAGCAGAACAGGGGGCTGGAACACTGAAGCTTTCTTT.

This clone was counted once. The chain uses TRBV2 and TRBJ2-5; TRBD2 matches 9 bases. V lost 6 bases, J lost 6 bases, and 8 bases stayed unmatched. Germline V gene sequence: CDR1 SNHLY, CDR2 FYNNEI. The CDR3 is 14 amino acids. The CDR3 nucleotides are TGTGCCAGCAGCCTCGGGACTAGCCTGAAGACCCAGTACTTC. Protein: CASSLGTSLKTQYF. Full variable domain (remainder filled in from reference TRBV2 and TRBJ2-5): EPEVTQTPSHQVTQMGQEVILRCVPISNHLYFYWYRQILGQKVEFLVSFYNNEISEKSEIFDDQFSVERPDGSNFTLKIRSTKLEDSAMYFCASSLGTSLKTQYFGPGTRLLVL.

In this sample, this clone turned up a few times. V is TRBV28 and J is TRBJ1-2; the D gene is possibly TRBD1 (6 bases). Germline lookup yields CDR1 MDHEN and CDR2 SYDVKM. The CDR3 contains 15 residues. V was clipped by 5 bases and J by 8 bases, with 21 bases between them. The CDR3 nucleotides are TGTGCCAGCAGTGTCCGACAGGCCCAGTGGATCGGCTACACCTTC. Translation gives CASSVRQAQWIGYTF.

This chain links TRBV3-1 (or the pseudogene TRBV3-2) with TRBJ2-7; 7 bases agree with TRBD1. The CDR3 is made up of 11 amino acids. Germline V CDR1 and CDR2: LGHDT, YNNKEL (reference sequence). Trimming took 9 bases from V and 7 from J; bases not matched to a gene: 6. DNA for the CDR3: TGTGCCAGGAAACAGGGGTGGGAGCAGTACTTC. This gives the protein CARKQGWEQYF.

This chain uses TRBV4-2 with TRBJ2-1; 11 nucleotides align to TRBD1. The CDR3 covers 15 residues. Germline V gene sequence: CDR1 LGHNA, CDR2 YNFKEQ. V trimming: 0 bases; J trimming: 9 bases; junction bases outside the gene matches: 4. The CDR3 nucleotides are TGTGCCAGCAGCCAAGAGGGACAGGGGGGGCGTGAGCAGTTCTTC. This sequence encodes CASSQEGQGGREQFF.